The sequence of this T cell receptor beta chain was determined in a study of cytomegalovirus exposure and HLA in healthy donors. The primer mix had 60 Vbeta and 13 Jbeta primers. Repertoires were generated with immunoSEQ multiplex PCR, while TCRdb's copy carries only in-frame clones and drops some. The sample shows about 160,000 clones, under 85% of them seen only once. This CDR3 has 16 residues. V was pared by 2 bases and J by 0 bases, with 12 bases between. Germline CDR1 SGDLS, CDR2 YYNGEE. The J gene is TRBJ1-3, the V gene TRBV9; D gene ambiguous. This TCR was recovered from a man aged 50 to 59 in good health and CMV-seropositive. The sequencing sample was made of PBMCs. The CDR3 bases are TGTGCCAGCAGCGTCGGGGTGATGGGCTCTGGAAACACCATATATTTT. It encodes CASSVGVMGSGNTIYF.